Below, 2 T cell receptor beta chains from the same sample are listed, as sequenced in a study of blood T cell repertoires in COVID-19 (TCRdb year 2020). Library preparation employed the immunoSEQ multiplex PCR assay. In TCRdb, the immuneACCESS table is reduced to in-frame sequences with V and J assigned. These tables do not hold every clone; where another copy was compared, an unresolved V gene accounts for under half, and the others remain unexplained. The table for this sample lists under 300,000 clones; around 90% of them were counted only once. The ten largest clones take up about 6% of the sample. The sequenced sample consisted of PBMCs or T cells enriched from blood (not recorded which). Receptors originate from a woman aged 30 to 39 with acute COVID-19.

This clone was seen a few times. This sample includes further DNA sequences coding for the same CDR3. The gene calls are TRBV2 and TRBJ2-7; no reliable D call. The V gene's germline CDR1 is SNHLY and CDR2 FYNNEI. V lost 2 bases and J lost 4, with 3 bases in between. This CDR3 is built from 11 residues. The CDR3 nucleotides read TGTGCCAGCAGTGAACGGTACGAGCAGTACTTC. Its protein product is CASSERYEQYF.

The CDR3 DNA is TGTGCCAGCAGCCCACGGACCAGGGGAGTTTATGGCTACACCTTC. Translating it yields CASSPRTRGVYGYTF. This sequence joins TRBV5-6 and TRBJ1-2, with D perhaps TRBD1 (6 bases). The CDR3 covers 15 residues. Per the germline V gene, CDR1 is SGHDT and CDR2 is YYEEEE. Deletions cut 4 bases from V and 5 bases from J, with 18 bases between.